Listed below are T cell receptor beta chains from one sample, sequenced in a study of OX40 agonist ivuxolimab in advanced cancers. Sequenced by immunoSEQ multiplex PCR; TCRdb stores in-frame clones only, minus some. This sample has 99,000 or so clones; roughly 80% occur once, and the top ten carry 4.5% to 5.5%. Sequenced here: CD4+ or CD8+ T cells sorted from blood, sampled in a trial of the OX40 agonist ivuxolimab. These receptor sequences come from an adult with an advanced solid tumor such as melanoma, head and neck, liver or kidney cancer. The CDR3 runs from the conserved cysteine through the conserved F or W. D genes are given only for firm matches. A clone size is listed for some rows: how often the clone was seen (once, few, many), or a class if it is expanded.

>TRBJ1-5|19|TRBV15|TRBD1|-
TGTGCCACCAGCACCGGGACAGGGGTTTTTCGAGATAGCAATCAGCCCCAGCATTTT
CATSTGTGVFRDSNQPQHF
>TRBJ1-6|15|TRBV5-4|-|-
TGTGCCACCTCGGGGGGGCGCGGTCGAAATTCACCCCTCCACTTT
CATSGGRGRNSPLHF
>TRBJ1-1|17|TRBV9|-|-
TGTGCCAGCAGCGTAGGGGCCGGACAAACTCTCGGCACTGAAGCTTTCTTT
CASSVGAGQTLGTEAFF
>TRBJ2-3|15|TRBV6-6|TRBD2|-
TGTGCCAGCAGCCAAACTAGCGGGAGGGCAGATACGCAGTATTTT
CASSQTSGRADTQYF
>TRBJ1-3|15|TRBV7-6|TRBD1|few
TGTGCCAGCAGCCCCAAGACAGGGAATGGAAACACCATATATTTT
CASSPKTGNGNTIYF
>TRBJ2-1|14|TRBV9|-|-
TGTGCCAGCAGCGCCGGCCTAGCGTCGGGTGAGCAGTTCTTC
CASSAGLASGEQFF
>TRBJ1-1|16|TRBV5-6|TRBD1|once
TGTGCCAGCAGCCCTGACAGGGCCCATCTGAACACTGAAGCTTTCTTT
CASSPDRAHLNTEAFF
>TRBJ2-7|16|TRBV6-5|TRBD2|-
TGTGCCAGCAGTTCCTCAGCGGGAGGTATAAACTACGAGCAGTACTTC
CASSSSAGGINYEQYF
>TRBJ2-7|15|TRBV5-6|TRBD2|-
TGTGCCAGCAGCCCCCCGGGCGGGAGGGTTTACGAGCAGTACTTC
CASSPPGGRVYEQYF
>TRBJ2-3|12|TRBV2|-|-
TGTGCCAGCAGCCCAACTAGGGATACGCAGTATTTT
CASSPTRDTQYF
>TRBJ2-7|13|TRBV7-2|-|-
TGTGCCAGCAGCTTGGCTCGGTCGTACGAGCAGTACTTC
CASSLARSYEQYF
>TRBJ2-3|16|TRBV5-1|-|-
TGCGCCAGCAGCGCGGCCGTGGGGGTAGGCACAGATACGCAGTATTTT
CASSAAVGVGTDTQYF
>TRBJ1-6|13|TRBV6-6|-|once
-
CASSSSEGLPLHF
>TRBJ1-2|15|TRBV7-2|-|-
TGTGCCAGCAGCTTATCCCGGGGCACCTCCTATGGCTACACCTTC
CASSLSRGTSYGYTF
>TRBJ2-7|12|TRBV29-1|TRBD1|-
TGCAGCGCGGGACAGGTGGAATACGAGCAGTACTTC
CSAGQVEYEQYF
>TRBJ1-4|15|TRBV9|TRBD1|-
TGTGCCAGCAGCATTCGGACAGGGGGTGAGGAAAAACTGTTTTTT
CASSIRTGGEEKLFF
>TRBJ1-5|17|TRBV7-9|-|-
TGTGCCAGCAGCTTAGTATGGGGGGCAGGGCTAGAACAGCCCCAGCATTTT
CASSLVWGAGLEQPQHF
>TRBJ2-3|13|TRBV18|-|once
TGTGCCAGCTCAGTTAGTGGGACAGATACGCAGTATTTT
CASSVSGTDTQYF
>TRBJ2-3|16|TRBV18|TRBD2|-
TGTGCCAGCTCACCAATTAGCGGGAGTAGGACAGATACGCAGTATTTT
CASSPISGSRTDTQYF
>TRBJ1-2|14|TRBV27|TRBD1|-
TGTGCCAGCAGTTTAGGGACAGGGAACTATGGCTACACCTTC
CASSLGTGNYGYTF
>TRBJ1-3|15|TRBV7-9|-|-
TGTGCCAGCAGCCCTCCAGGGTCCTCTGGAAACACCATATATTTT
CASSPPGSSGNTIYF
>TRBJ1-2|16|TRBV29-1|TRBD1|-
TGCAGCGTTGAAAGTTTGGGGTTTGGACAGGGCCATGGCTACACCTTC
CSVESLGFGQGHGYTF
>TRBJ1-2|17|TRBV7-8|TRBD1|few
TGTGCCAGCAGCTTAATCAACGGTGGACAGGGGGTGAATGGCTACACCTTC
CASSLINGGQGVNGYTF
>TRBJ2-7|13|TRBV7-8|-|-
TGTGCCAGCAGCCCCCTCATTGGGGGCGAGCAGTACTTC
CASSPLIGGEQYF
>TRBJ1-2|14|TRBV11-2|TRBD1|-
TGTGCCAGCAGCTTAGGGACAGGGAAATATAGCTACACCTTC
CASSLGTGKYSYTF
>TRBJ1-5|13|TRBV9|-|few
TGTGCCAGCAGCGAGGGCAGCAATCAGCCCCAGCATTTT
CASSEGSNQPQHF
>TRBJ1-2|13|TRBV9|-|-
TGTGCCAGCAGCGTAGGGGGGATTTCCGGCTACACCTTC
CASSVGGISGYTF
>TRBJ2-5|16|TRBV5-1|TRBD2|-
TGCGCCAGCAGCTTGGGTGGCGCGGGAGATCAAGAGACCCAGTACTTC
CASSLGGAGDQETQYF
>TRBJ1-5|15|TRBV10-3|TRBD1|medium-sized
TGTGCCATCAGTGAGGGGACAGGGGGAAATCAGCCCCAGCATTTT
CAISEGTGGNQPQHF
>TRBJ2-3|10|TRBV29-1|-|-
TGCAGCGTTGAGTTAAGCCGTCGGTATTTT
CSVELSRRYF
>TRBJ1-4|16|TRBV19|-|-
TGTGCCAGTAGCCAAAGCCAGGGACCAACTAATGAAAAACTGTTTTTT
CASSQSQGPTNEKLFF
>TRBJ2-1|14|TRBV5-6|-|-
TGTGCCAGCAGCTTGGGGCAGTCCTACAATGAGCAGTTCTTC
CASSLGQSYNEQFF
>TRBJ1-5|15|TRBV6-6|TRBD1|-
TGTGCCAGCAGTAAAGGGGGCATTGGCAATCAGCCCCAGCATTTT
CASSKGGIGNQPQHF